Listed below are T cell receptor beta chains from one sample, sequenced in a study of beta chain features in type 1 diabetes. Assay: immunoSEQ multiplex PCR; the TCRdb copy retains only in-frame clones and omits some. The sample contains hundreds of thousands of clones, about an eighth of which appear only once. Sequences were obtained from naive CD4+ T cells from blood. These receptors all come from a young man with type 1 diabetes. CDR3s include the opening cysteine and the closing phenylalanine or tryptophan. D genes are given only for firm matches. A clone size is listed for some rows: how often the clone was seen (once, few, many), or a class if it is expanded.

V	J	D	size	CDR3	DNA
TRBV5-5	TRBJ2-7	.	few	CASSTRPDYEQYF	TGTGCCAGCAGCACGCGACCTGACTACGAGCAGTACTTC
TRBV7-9	TRBJ1-6	.	few	CASSYGGTQTLHF	TGTGCCAGCAGCTATGGGGGCACACAAACCCTCCACTTT
TRBV25-1	TRBJ2-1	.	.	CASSEYGRGGQNEQFF	TGTGCCAGCAGTGAATATGGTAGGGGCGGGCAGAATGAGCAGTTCTTC
TRBV20-1	TRBJ1-1	.	.	CSRPEHNEAFF	TGCAGCCGGCCAGAGCACAATGAAGCTTTCTTT
TRBV5-1	TRBJ2-7	TRBD2	few	CASSLGRLAEPYEQYF	TGCGCCAGCAGCTTGGGCCGACTAGCGGAACCTTACGAGCAGTACTTC
TRBV30	TRBJ2-2	.	few	CAWSVSTGELFF	TGTGCCTGGAGCGTCAGCACCGGGGAGCTGTTTTTT
TRBV5-6	TRBJ1-5	TRBD1	.	CASSLLQGSNQPQHF	TGTGCCAGCAGCCTACTACAGGGGAGCAATCAGCCCCAGCATTTT
TRBV2	TRBJ2-7	.	few	CASSDSQPAYF	TGTGCCAGCAGTGATAGTCAGCCGGCGTACTTC
TRBV27	TRBJ2-7	.	.	CASSSYTDEQYF	TGTGCCAGCAGTTCCTACACCGACGAGCAGTACTTC
TRBV7-8	TRBJ2-2	.	.	CASSGGELFF	TGTGCCAGCTCTGGCGGGGAGCTGTTTTTT
TRBV20-1	TRBJ2-7	.	few	CSAAGGGQYF	TGCAGTGCCGCTGGGGGAGGGCAGTACTTC
TRBV7-2	TRBJ1-3	.	.	CASSSARGSGNTIYF	TGTGCCAGCAGCTCAGCCAGGGGCTCTGGAAACACCATATATTTT
TRBV19	TRBJ1-1	TRBD1	few	CASSHSGQGNTEAFF	TGTGCCAGTAGTCACTCGGGACAGGGGAACACTGAAGCTTTCTTT
TRBV29-1	TRBJ2-1	TRBD2	.	CSVALTSGSSSYNEQFF	TGCAGCGTTGCCCTTACTAGCGGTAGTAGCTCCTACAATGAGCAGTTCTTC
TRBV7-8	TRBJ2-7	TRBD1	.	CASSPRQGAFEQYF	TGTGCCAGCAGCCCCAGACAGGGGGCATTCGAGCAGTACTTC
TRBV28	TRBJ2-7	.	few	CASLKGPTLYEQYF	TGTGCCAGCTTGAAGGGCCCCACGCTATACGAGCAGTACTTC
TRBV7-2	TRBJ1-1	.	few	CASSSEVYSGTEAFF	TGTGCCAGCAGCTCCGAAGTCTACTCGGGGACTGAAGCTTTCTTT
TRBV11-3	TRBJ2-4	.	few	CASSPPGGLAKNIQYF	TGTGCCAGCAGCCCACCAGGGGGACTAGCCAAAAACATTCAGTACTTC
TRBV10-2	TRBJ2-6	TRBD1	.	CASSEGQGREGANVLTF	TGCGCCAGCAGTGAGGGACAGGGGCGGGAAGGGGCCAACGTCCTGACTTTC
TRBV9	TRBJ2-1	TRBD2	few	CASSPGGGGASYNEQFF	TGTGCCAGCAGCCCAGGAGGCGGGGGGGCCTCTTACAATGAGCAGTTCTTC
TRBV28	TRBJ2-7	.	.	CASSSPVADHEQYF	TGTGCCAGCAGTTCTCCCGTGGCAGATCACGAGCAGTACTTC
TRBV7-9	TRBJ1-3	.	.	CASDWGSSGNTIYF	TGTGCCAGCGACTGGGGCAGCTCTGGAAACACCATATATTTT
TRBV5-4	TRBJ2-5	.	few	CASSTQGTETQYF	TGTGCCAGCAGCACACAGGGTACGGAGACCCAGTACTTC
TRBV30	TRBJ2-7	.	few	CASQTPYEQYF	TGTGCCTCCCAGACACCGTACGAGCAGTACTTC
TRBV9	TRBJ1-1	.	.	CASSSMDTGTEAFF	TGTGCCAGCAGCTCAATGGACACGGGCACTGAAGCTTTCTTT
TRBV6-5	TRBJ1-2	.	few	CASSFSLGGGYTF	TGTGCCAGCAGTTTCTCCCTGGGTGGAGGCTACACCTTC
TRBV2	TRBJ2-3	.	few	CASSFTDTQYF	TGTGCCAGCAGTTTCACAGATACGCAGTATTTT
TRBV18	TRBJ2-3	TRBD1	few	CASSPRTGGTDTQYF	TGTGCCAGCTCACCCCGGACAGGGGGCACAGATACGCAGTATTTT
TRBV10-3	TRBJ1-2	.	.	CAIRAGADYGYTF	TGTGCCATCAGGGCAGGGGCCGACTATGGCTACACCTTC
TRBV7-3	TRBJ2-3	.	.	CASSSLGGPTDTQYF	TGTGCCAGCAGCTCGTTGGGGGGCCCCACAGATACGCAGTATTTT
TRBV28	TRBJ2-7	.	.	CASSLPPVSPAYEQYF	TGTGCCAGCAGTTTACCCCCAGTTTCGCCGGCCTACGAGCAGTACTTC
TRBV6-1	TRBJ2-7	.	few	CASSGPGRTREQYF	TGTGCCAGCAGTGGCCCGGGGAGGACCAGGGAGCAGTACTTC
TRBV18	TRBJ1-2	.	few	CASSPGHFLYGYTF	TGTGCCAGCTCACCGGGACACTTCCTCTATGGCTACACCTTC
TRBV30	TRBJ2-1	.	few	CAWSVGENRQFF	TGTGCCTGGAGTGTTGGGGAAAACAGGCAGTTCTTC
TRBV2	TRBJ2-2	.	.	CASRARPLNTGELFF	TGTGCCAGCAGGGCCCGGCCCTTAAACACCGGGGAGCTGTTTTTT
TRBV2	TRBJ2-5	.	.	CASSEARPKVWTQYF	TGTGCCAGCAGTGAAGCGCGACCCAAGGTTTGGACCCAGTACTTC
TRBV4-1	TRBJ1-4	TRBD1	.	CASSKGQGAANEKLFF	TGCGCCAGCAGCAAGGGACAGGGGGCTGCTAATGAAAAACTGTTTTTT
TRBV6-5	TRBJ2-7	.	.	CASSPQGYEQYF	TGTGCCAGCAGTCCTCAGGGCTACGAGCAGTACTTC